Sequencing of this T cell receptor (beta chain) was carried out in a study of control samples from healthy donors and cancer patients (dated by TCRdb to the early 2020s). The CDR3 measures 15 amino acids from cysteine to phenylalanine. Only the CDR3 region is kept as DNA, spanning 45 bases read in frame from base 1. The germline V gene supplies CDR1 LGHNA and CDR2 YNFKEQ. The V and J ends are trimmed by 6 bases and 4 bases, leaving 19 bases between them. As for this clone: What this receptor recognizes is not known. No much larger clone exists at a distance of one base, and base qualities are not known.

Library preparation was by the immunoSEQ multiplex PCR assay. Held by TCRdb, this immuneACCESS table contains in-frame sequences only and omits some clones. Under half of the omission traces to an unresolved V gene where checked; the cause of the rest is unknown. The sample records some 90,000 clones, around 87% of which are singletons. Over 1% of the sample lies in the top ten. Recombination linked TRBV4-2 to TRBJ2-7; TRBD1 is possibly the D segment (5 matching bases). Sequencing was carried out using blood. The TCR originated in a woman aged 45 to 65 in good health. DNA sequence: TGTGCCAGCAGGAAAGATTTTCAGGGTCGGTACGAGCAGTACTTC. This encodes CASRKDFQGRYEQYF.